Sequencing of this TCR beta chain was carried out in a study of T cell responses to AZD1222 COVID-19 vaccine. Study outcomes and limitations: The peak T cell response came first, and repertoires were sampled only after it. Baseline seropositives among AZD1222 recipients totaled only six.

Clones were read by immunoSEQ multiplex PCR, and TCRdb kept only the in-frame ones, dropping some. The sample records around 100,000 clones, nearly 90% being singletons. Trimming pared 3 bases from V and 6 bases from J, leaving 9 bases between. The CDR3 has 13 amino acids. Germline V gene sequence: CDR1 MNHNS, CDR2 SASEGT. On this clone: What it binds is unknown.

Sequenced here: peripheral blood, sampled on day 0 of AZD1222 vaccination. The receptor was isolated from an adult in good health. J is TRBJ1-5 and V is TRBV6-1, with a weak D call TRBD1 (5 bases). CDR3: CASSDRVSQPQHF. The CDR3, as DNA: TGTGCCAGCAGTGACAGGGTGAGTCAGCCCCAGCATTTT.